Following are 27 T cell receptor beta chains from one sample sequenced in a study of PD-1 blockade in classical Hodgkin lymphoma. Clones were read by immunoSEQ multiplex PCR, and TCRdb kept only the in-frame ones, dropping some. The table shows 13,000 to 15,000 clones, with 80% to 90% occurring only once. This sample's time point: cycle 4 day 1 (C4D1), after 6 weeks of nivolumab. No patient escaped relapse after autologous stem cell transplantation, and brentuximab vedotin exposure varied. Sequencing used peripheral blood mononuclear cells (PBMCs), obtained before the fourth cycle of nivolumab. These TCRs come from a human donor with classical Hodgkin lymphoma.

The chain uses TRBV7-6 and TRBJ1-4, with D hard to call. CDR3 size: 14 residues. V lost 5 bases and J 8 bases, leaving 15 bases between the germline ends. CDR1 SGHVS and CDR2 FNYEAQ come from the germline V gene. CDR3 region: CASSAWDMREKLFF. The CDR3 nucleotides are TGTGCCAGCAGCGCTTGGGATATGCGGGAAAAACTGTTTTTT.

The chain joins TRBV10-3 to TRBJ1-2; D call uncertain. The CDR3 extends over 11 amino acids. Germline V lookup: CDR1 ENHRY, CDR2 SYGVKD. V was shortened by 5 bases and J by 8 bases, with 9 bases between the two germline ends. CDR3 DNA: TGTGCCATCAGTCAATCGGGGGGCTACACCTTC. This codes for CAISQSGGYTF.

The chain couples TRBV10-3 to TRBJ2-3; TRBD2 aligns across 9 bases. This CDR3 spans 13 amino acids. Germline V gene lookup returns CDR1 ENHRY and CDR2 SYGVKD. Trimming at V came to 8 bases and at J to 4 bases, leaving 4 bases not matched to a gene. The CDR3 sequence is CAIRAGGPDTQYF. CDR3 DNA sequence: TGTGCCATCCGTGCGGGGGGGCCAGATACGCAGTATTTT.

The chain carries TRBV6-5 and TRBJ2-2, with D possibly TRBD1 on 6 matching bases. Germline values: CDR1 MNHEY, CDR2 SVGAGI. This CDR3 region has 14 residues. V gave up 4 bases and J gave up 3 bases, with 9 bases separating them. CDR3: CASSSAGDTGELFF. CDR3 nucleotide sequence: TGTGCCAGCAGTTCCGCAGGGGACACCGGGGAGCTGTTTTTT.

The table lists this clone with a count of one. The chain combines TRBV7-9 with TRBJ1-1, with TRBD1 matching over 10 bases. The CDR3 consists of 17 residues. V lost 4 bases, J lost 1 base, and 9 bases stayed unmatched. Germline assignment: CDR1 SEHNR and CDR2 FQNEAQ (reference sequence). In DNA form, the CDR3 reads TGTGCCAGCAGCTCCCCGGGACAGGGGATACGGAACACTGAAGCTTTCTTT. Translating it yields CASSSPGQGIRNTEAFF.

This chain joins TRBV30 and TRBJ2-2, with TRBD1 matching over 8 bases. The V gene end was trimmed by 4 bases and the J gene end by 0 bases; junction bases not matched to a gene: 7. This CDR3 is built from 16 residues. CDR1 is GTSNPN, CDR2 SVGIG, per germline (reference sequence). The CDR3 region is CAWTKKGQANTGELFF. The CDR3 region has the DNA TGTGCCTGGACAAAGAAGGGACAGGCGAACACCGGGGAGCTGTTTTTT.

The chain couples TRBV9 to TRBJ2-7; 9 bases agree with TRBD1. CDR3 length equals 15 residues. Germline lookup yields CDR1 SGDLS and CDR2 YYNGEE. V was clipped by 4 bases and J by 4 bases; unmatched bases: 9. CDR3: CASSFGQGTSYEQYF. The CDR3 coding sequence is TGTGCCAGCAGCTTTGGACAGGGGACTTCTTACGAGCAGTACTTC.

This clone was counted once. The V and J genes are TRBV4-1 and TRBJ1-2; 9 nucleotides match TRBD1. The CDR3 totals 19 residues. Trimming at V came to 5 bases and at J to 0 bases, leaving 16 bases not matched to a gene. Germline V gene data show CDR1 as MGHRA and CDR2 as YSYEKL. CDR3: CASSSVGRQGVRANYGYTF. CDR3 coding DNA: TGCGCCAGCAGCTCAGTCGGTAGACAGGGGGTGAGAGCTAACTATGGCTACACCTTC.

The chain has TRBV27 and TRBJ2-2; 7 bases map to TRBD1. This CDR3 is 16 amino acids long. The germline V gene has CDR1 MNHEY and CDR2 SMNVEV (reference sequence). Germline trimming cut 5 bases from V and 1 base from J; bases unmatched to any gene: 7. CDR3 region: CASSPGWTGNTGELFF. Here the CDR3 DNA reads TGTGCCAGCAGTCCAGGGTGGACAGGGAACACCGGGGAGCTGTTTTTT.

In regard to this clone: The germline gene is not matched at one end of the junction; a read error may be the cause. This chain connects TRBV28 to TRBJ1-6; 10 bases map to TRBD1. Germline V gene lookup returns CDR1 MDHEN and CDR2 SYDVKM. This CDR3 is 15 amino acids long. The CDR3 bases are TGTGTCAGCAGTTATCGGACAGGGGGAAATTCACCCCTCCACTTT. It encodes CVSSYRTGGNSPLHF.

The chain has TRBV6-5 and TRBJ2-7; the match to TRBD2 covers 11 bases. Germline V lookup: CDR1 MNHEY, CDR2 SVGAGI. The V segment lost 6 bases and the J segment 3 bases; nucleotides outside the gene matches: 4. This CDR3 is built from 14 residues. DNA of the CDR3: TGTGCCAGCAGGGTCCTAGCGGGGGGCTACGAGCAGTACTTC. Translating gives CASRVLAGGYEQYF.

The chain joins TRBV27 to TRBJ2-3, with D possibly being TRBD2 (5 bases). This CDR3 is built from 15 residues. The germline V gene has CDR1 MNHEY and CDR2 SMNVEV (reference sequence). V lost 4 bases and J 3 bases, leaving 14 bases between the germline ends. The CDR3 spells CASSSKSRGTDTQYF. The CDR3 nucleotides read TGTGCCAGCAGTTCAAAGAGTCGGGGAACAGATACGCAGTATTTT.

V gene TRBV5-6 combines with J gene TRBJ2-3, with D perhaps given as TRBD1 or TRBD2 (7 bases each). Germline assignment: CDR1 SGHDT and CDR2 YYEEEE. Trimming stripped 4 bases from V and 5 bases from J, with 17 bases between. CDR3 size: 15 residues. CDR3 bases: TGTGCCAGCAGCCGGAGGGAGGGGGCCGTAGATACGCAGTATTTT. Translating it yields CASSRREGAVDTQYF.

V is TRBV7-2 and J is TRBJ2-1; TRBD1 matches at 8 bases. This CDR3 has 14 residues. V was clipped by 5 bases and J by 11 bases; unmatched bases: 11. Germline CDR1 reads SGHTA; CDR2 reads FQGNSA. For the CDR3, the DNA is TGTGCCAGCAGCGTGGGACAGGCGGTGACCCAGCAGTTCTTC. Encoded protein: CASSVGQAVTQQFF.

The V gene is TRBV4-3, the J gene TRBJ1-5; D unresolved. Germline CDR1 LGHNA, CDR2 YSLEER. This CDR3 spans 15 amino acids. V lost 0 bases, J lost 7 bases, and 13 bases lay in between. CDR3 nucleotide sequence: TGCGCCAGCAGCCAAGAGTCGGGTTCGTGGCAGCCCCAGCATTTT. The encoded protein is CASSQESGSWQPQHF.

The sample holds one count of this clone. The rearrangement joins TRBV6-1 to TRBJ1-5; D is unresolved. Looked up from germline, CDR1 is MNHNS and CDR2 is SASEGT. This CDR3 has 13 amino acids. With 0 bases removed from V and 2 bases from J, the gap between germline ends came to 2 bases. The CDR3 DNA follows: TGTGCCAGCAGTGAAGCAGGCAATCAGCCCCAGCATTTT. This codes for CASSEAGNQPQHF.

The V gene is TRBV29-1, the J gene TRBJ2-2; weak D call: TRBD1 (6 bases). Trimming left V 4 bases short and J 1 base short, with 10 bases between. CDR3 length: 14 amino acids. Per the germline V gene, CDR1 is SQVTM and CDR2 is ANQGSEA. Here the CDR3 reads CSVVPRGNTGELFF. CDR3 in DNA: TGCAGCGTTGTCCCCAGGGGGAACACCGGGGAGCTGTTTTTT.

The chain has TRBV7-2 and TRBJ2-7; 7 positions match TRBD1. There are 15 residues in the CDR3. Germline V lookup: CDR1 SGHTA, CDR2 FQGNSA. Trimming took 3 bases from V and 0 from J; bases not matched to a gene: 5. CDR3 sequence (DNA): TGTGCCAGCAGCTTCCGGACAGGCAGCTCCTACGAGCAGTACTTC. It is translated as CASSFRTGSSYEQYF. Full variable domain (rest looked up from reference TRBV7-2 and TRBJ2-7): GAGVSQSPSNKVTEKGKDVELRCDPISGHTALYWYRQSLGQGLEFLIYFQGNSAPDKSGLPSDRFSAERTGGSVSTLTIQRTQQEDSAVYLCASSFRTGSSYEQYFGPGTRLTVT.

The V and J genes are TRBV4-1 and TRBJ1-2; D gene unclear. This CDR3 contains 13 residues. Germline lookup yields CDR1 MGHRA and CDR2 YSYEKL. Trimming shortened V by 2 bases and J by 4 bases, and 8 bases separated the two germline ends. This CDR3 is CASSQLGLYGYTF. For the CDR3, the DNA is TGCGCCAGCAGCCAACTCGGGCTCTATGGCTACACCTTC.

The chain links TRBV2 to TRBJ2-7, with 8 positions matching TRBD2. This CDR3 is built from 14 residues. V lost 3 bases and J lost 2; bases outside the gene matches: 3. The germline gives CDR1 SNHLY, CDR2 FYNNEI. The chain's CDR3 is CASSDGLATYEQYF. CDR3 nucleotide sequence: TGTGCCAGCAGTGACGGACTAGCCACCTACGAGCAGTACTTC. The full variable domain, its missing parts supplied by reference TRBV2 and TRBJ2-7, is EPEVTQTPSHQVTQMGQEVILRCVPISNHLYFYWYRQILGQKVEFLVSFYNNEISEKSEIFDDQFSVERPDGSNFTLKIRSTKLEDSAMYFCASSDGLATYEQYFGPGTRLTVT.

In this sample, this clone turned up a few times. This chain uses TRBV11-2 with TRBJ1-4; TRBD1 matches 7 bases. Losses at the gene ends were 5 bases for V and 8 bases for J; bases not matched to a gene: 5. Germline V CDR1 and CDR2: SGHAT, FQNNGV. This CDR3 has 13 amino acids. CDR3 in DNA: TGTGCCAGCAGCGAGACGACAGGGGAAAAACTGTTTTTT. Protein: CASSETTGEKLFF.

The table lists this clone with a few counts. V and J are TRBV7-9 and TRBJ1-2; D possibly corresponds to TRBD1 (6 bases). This CDR3 comprises 14 residues. V lost 5 bases to trimming and J lost 4 bases, with 14 bases between them. Germline lookup yields CDR1 SEHNR and CDR2 FQNEAQ (reference sequence). Here the CDR3 DNA reads TGTGCCAGCAGCCCCACAGGGTATGGCTATGGCTACACCTTC. This sequence encodes CASSPTGYGYGYTF.

The chain is built from TRBV5-4 and TRBJ2-3; 10 bases agree with TRBD2. The CDR3 is 15 amino acids. The germline gives CDR1 SGHNT, CDR2 YYREEE (reference sequence). V lost 2 bases to trimming and J lost 2 bases; unmatched junction nucleotides: 2. DNA for the CDR3: TGTGCCAGCAGCTTAACTAGCGGGGCCACAGATACGCAGTATTTT. Translated, it gives CASSLTSGATDTQYF.

V and J are TRBV7-2 and TRBJ1-4, with D perhaps matching TRBD1 (5 bases). CDR1 is SGHTA, CDR2 FQGNSA, per germline. With 1 base removed from V and 5 bases from J, the gap between germline ends came to 8 bases. This CDR3 is 14 amino acids long. The CDR3 is CASSLGRGNEKLFF. The CDR3 DNA follows: TGTGCCAGCAGCTTAGGACGGGGGAATGAAAAACTGTTTTTT.

The V gene is TRBV5-6, the J gene TRBJ2-1; 11 positions match TRBD2. The germline V gene encodes CDR1 SGHDT and CDR2 YYEEEE. Trimming cost V 3 bases and J 4 bases; bases outside gene matches: 12. The CDR3 has 18 residues. The CDR3 sequence: CASSSSGTSGSLYNEQFF. The CDR3 nucleotides read TGTGCCAGCAGCTCGTCCGGGACTAGCGGTTCTCTTTACAATGAGCAGTTCTTC. Using reference TRBV5-6 and TRBJ2-1 for the parts outside the CDR3, the full variable domain is DAGVTQSPTHLIKTRGQQVTLRCSPKSGHDTVSWYQQALGQGPQFIFQYYEEEERQRGNFPDRFSGHQFPNYSSELNVNALLLGDSALYLCASSSSGTSGSLYNEQFFGPGTRLTVL.

This clone was detected only a few times. The V gene is TRBV7-3, the J gene TRBJ1-5; D gene ambiguous. V was trimmed by 4 bases and J by 2 bases, leaving 27 bases between them. CDR1 and CDR2 from the germline V gene are SGHTA and FQGTGA. The CDR3 is made up of 20 amino acids. The CDR3 DNA follows: TGTGCCAGCAGCTCCCACGGGTTCGAGGGAAAAGTCGGCGGCAATCAGCCCCAGCATTTT. Translating it yields CASSSHGFEGKVGGNQPQHF.

This chain joins TRBV19 and TRBJ1-6, with 7 bases that match TRBD1. This CDR3 contains 12 residues. In germline, CDR1 is LNHDA, CDR2 SQIVND (reference sequence). V lost 6 bases to trimming and J lost 9 bases; unmatched junction nucleotides: 2. The CDR3 region has the DNA TGTGCCAGTAGGACAGGGCTTTCACCCCTCCACTTT. Protein: CASRTGLSPLHF.